This TCR beta chain was retrieved from a study of blood T cell repertoires in COVID-19. The assay was immunoSEQ multiplex PCR, and TCRdb's table has in-frame clones only and misses some. This table has some 53,000 clones, about 90% appearing once. V was cut by 2 bases and J by 0 bases, with 9 bases left in between. Germline-derived CDR1 and CDR2 are SGHVS and FNYEAQ. The CDR3 is 15 residues long. The sample was peripheral blood. This chain uses TRBV7-6 with TRBJ2-3; possibly TRBD1 for D (5 bases). The receptor comes from a human donor with active COVID-19. The donor label of this sample is uncertain. CDR3 sequence: CASSLRGFSTDTQYF. The DNA of the CDR3 is TGTGCCAGCAGCTTAAGGGGCTTTAGCACAGATACGCAGTATTTT.